This T cell receptor beta chain was sequenced during a study of blood T cell repertoires in COVID-19. The repertoire was sequenced with immunoSEQ multiplex PCR; TCRdb's copy has only in-frame clones and lacks some. This table holds under 250,000 clones, almost 85% found once. Germline CDR1 reads SGHDN; CDR2 reads FVKESK. The CDR3 is 15 residues long. With V trimmed by 7 bases and J by 5 bases, 9 bases remained unmatched. The clonotype comes from a man aged 45 to 65 with acute or convalescent COVID-19. Sequences were obtained from peripheral blood. V gene TRBV14 combines with J gene TRBJ2-1; 9 nucleotides align to TRBD1. Written as DNA, the CDR3 is TGTGCCAGCACCTCAGGGACAGGGAGAAACAATGAGCAGTTCTTC. It is translated as CASTSGTGRNNEQFF. Filled out from reference TRBV14 and TRBJ2-1, the complete variable domain reads EAGVTQFPSHSVIEKGQTVTLRCDPISGHDNLYWYRRVMGKEIKFLLHFVKESKQDESGMPNNRFLAERTGGTYSTLKVQPAELEDSGVYFCASTSGTGRNNEQFFGPGTRLTVL.